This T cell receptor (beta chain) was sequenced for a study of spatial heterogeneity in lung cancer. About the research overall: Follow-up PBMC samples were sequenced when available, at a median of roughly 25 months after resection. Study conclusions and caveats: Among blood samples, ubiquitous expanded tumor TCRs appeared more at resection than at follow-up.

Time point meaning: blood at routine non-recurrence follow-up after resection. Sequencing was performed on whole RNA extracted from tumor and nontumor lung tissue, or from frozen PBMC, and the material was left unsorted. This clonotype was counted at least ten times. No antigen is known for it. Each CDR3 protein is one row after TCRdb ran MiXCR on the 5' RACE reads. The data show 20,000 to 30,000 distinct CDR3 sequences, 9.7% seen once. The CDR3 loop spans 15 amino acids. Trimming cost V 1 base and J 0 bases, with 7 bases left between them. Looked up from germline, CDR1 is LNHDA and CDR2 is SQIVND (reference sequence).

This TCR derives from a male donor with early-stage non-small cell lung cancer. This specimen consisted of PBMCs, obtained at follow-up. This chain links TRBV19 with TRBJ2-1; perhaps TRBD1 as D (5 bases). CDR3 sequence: CASSIGTTSYNEQFF. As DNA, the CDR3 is TGTGCCAGTAGTATAGGGACAACCTCCTACAATGAGCAGTTCTTC. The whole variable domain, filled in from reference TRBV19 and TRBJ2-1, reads DGGITQSPKYLFRKEGQNVTLSCEQNLNHDAMYWYRQDPGQGLRLIYYSQIVNDFQKGDIAEGYSVSREKKESFPLTVTSAQKNPTAFYLCASSIGTTSYNEQFFGPGTRLTVL.